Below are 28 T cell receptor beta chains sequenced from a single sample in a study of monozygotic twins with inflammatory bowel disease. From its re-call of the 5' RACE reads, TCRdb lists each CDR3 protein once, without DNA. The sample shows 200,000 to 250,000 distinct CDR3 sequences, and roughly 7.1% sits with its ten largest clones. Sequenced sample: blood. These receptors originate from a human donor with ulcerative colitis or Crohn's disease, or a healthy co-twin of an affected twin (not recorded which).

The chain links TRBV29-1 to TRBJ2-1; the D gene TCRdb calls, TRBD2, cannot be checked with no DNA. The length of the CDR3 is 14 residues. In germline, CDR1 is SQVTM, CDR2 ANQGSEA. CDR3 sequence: CSVAETRIYNEQFF.

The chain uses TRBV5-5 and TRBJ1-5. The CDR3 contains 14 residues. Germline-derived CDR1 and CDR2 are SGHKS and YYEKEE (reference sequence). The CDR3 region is CASSPATGNQPQHF. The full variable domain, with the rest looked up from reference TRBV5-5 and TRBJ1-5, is DAGVTQSPTHLIKTRGQQVTLRCSPISGHKSVSWYQQVLGQGPQFIFQYYEKEERGRGNFPDRFSARQFPNYSSELNVNALLLGDSALYLCASSPATGNQPQHFGDGTRLSIL.

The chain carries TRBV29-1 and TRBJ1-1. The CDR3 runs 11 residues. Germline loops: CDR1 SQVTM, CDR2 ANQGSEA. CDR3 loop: CSVDWGVEAFF.

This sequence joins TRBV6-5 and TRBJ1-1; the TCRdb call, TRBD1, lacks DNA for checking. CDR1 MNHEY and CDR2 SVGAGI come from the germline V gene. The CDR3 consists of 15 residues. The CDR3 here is CASSFVRAGVVGAFF.

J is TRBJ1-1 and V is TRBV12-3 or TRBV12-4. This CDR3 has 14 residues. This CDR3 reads CVTDSGPPNTEAFF.

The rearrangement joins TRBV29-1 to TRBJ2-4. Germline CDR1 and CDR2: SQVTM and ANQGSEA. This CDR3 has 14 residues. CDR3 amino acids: CSVEDFLAKNIQYF. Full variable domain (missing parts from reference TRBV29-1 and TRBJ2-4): SAVISQKPSRDICQRGTSLTIQCQVDSQVTMMFWYRQQPGQSLTLIATANQGSEATYESGFVIDKFPISRPNLTFSTLTVSNMSPEDSSIYLCSVEDFLAKNIQYFGAGTRLSVL.

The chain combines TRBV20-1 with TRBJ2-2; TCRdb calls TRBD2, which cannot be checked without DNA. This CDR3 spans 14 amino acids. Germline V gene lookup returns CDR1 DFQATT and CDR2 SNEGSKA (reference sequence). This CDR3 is CSASSGSFTGELFF.

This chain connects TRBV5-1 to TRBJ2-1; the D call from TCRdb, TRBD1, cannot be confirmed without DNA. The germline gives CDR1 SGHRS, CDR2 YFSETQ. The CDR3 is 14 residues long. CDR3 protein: CASSEGKTYNEQFF.

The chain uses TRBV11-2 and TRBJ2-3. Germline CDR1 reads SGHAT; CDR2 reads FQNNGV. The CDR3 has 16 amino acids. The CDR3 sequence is CASSLREVTGTDTQYF.

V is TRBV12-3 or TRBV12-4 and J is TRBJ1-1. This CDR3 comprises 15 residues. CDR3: CASSLVLWREAEAFF.

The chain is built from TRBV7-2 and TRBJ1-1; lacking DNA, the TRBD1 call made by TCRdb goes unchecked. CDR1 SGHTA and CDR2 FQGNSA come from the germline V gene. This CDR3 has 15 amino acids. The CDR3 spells CASSTSGQMNTEAFF.

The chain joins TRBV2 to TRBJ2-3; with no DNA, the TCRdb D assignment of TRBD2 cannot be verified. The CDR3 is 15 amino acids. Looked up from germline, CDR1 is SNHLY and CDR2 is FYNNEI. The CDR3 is CASSDWRGVTDTQYF. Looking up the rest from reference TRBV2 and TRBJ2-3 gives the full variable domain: EPEVTQTPSHQVTQMGQEVILRCVPISNHLYFYWYRQILGQKVEFLVSFYNNEISEKSEIFDDQFSVERPDGSNFTLKIRSTKLEDSAMYFCASSDWRGVTDTQYFGPGTRLTVL.

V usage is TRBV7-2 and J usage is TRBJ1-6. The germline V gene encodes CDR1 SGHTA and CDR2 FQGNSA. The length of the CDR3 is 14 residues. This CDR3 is CASSLNRHNSPLHF.

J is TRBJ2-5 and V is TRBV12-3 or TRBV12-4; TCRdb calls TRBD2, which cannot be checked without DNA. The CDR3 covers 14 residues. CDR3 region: CASSFPGLDETQYF.

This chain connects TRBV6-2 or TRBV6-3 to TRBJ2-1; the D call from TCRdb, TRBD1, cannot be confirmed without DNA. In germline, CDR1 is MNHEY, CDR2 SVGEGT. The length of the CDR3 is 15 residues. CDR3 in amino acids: CASSSPGRTYNEQFF.

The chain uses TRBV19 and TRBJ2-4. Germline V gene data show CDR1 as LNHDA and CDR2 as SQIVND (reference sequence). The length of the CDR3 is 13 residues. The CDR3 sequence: CASSRGAKNIQYF. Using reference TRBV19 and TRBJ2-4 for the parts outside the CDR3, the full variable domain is DGGITQSPKYLFRKEGQNVTLSCEQNLNHDAMYWYRQDPGQGLRLIYYSQIVNDFQKGDIAEGYSVSREKKESFPLTVTSAQKNPTAFYLCASSRGAKNIQYFGAGTRLSVL.

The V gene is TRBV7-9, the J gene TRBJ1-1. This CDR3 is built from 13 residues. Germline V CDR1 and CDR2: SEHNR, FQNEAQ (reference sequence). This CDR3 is CASSLTRGTEAFF.

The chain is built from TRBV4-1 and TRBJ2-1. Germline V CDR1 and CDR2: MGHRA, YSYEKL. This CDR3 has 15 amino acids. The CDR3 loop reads CASSLAAQTVYEQFF.

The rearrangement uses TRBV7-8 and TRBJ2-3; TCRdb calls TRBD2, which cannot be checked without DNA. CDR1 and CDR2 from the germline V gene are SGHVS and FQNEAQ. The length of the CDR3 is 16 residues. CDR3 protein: CASSWLGTSSTDTQYF.

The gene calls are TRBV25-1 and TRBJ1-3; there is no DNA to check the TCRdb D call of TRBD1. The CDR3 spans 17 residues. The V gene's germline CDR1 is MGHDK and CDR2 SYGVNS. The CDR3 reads CASGSFYSDRPGNTIYF.

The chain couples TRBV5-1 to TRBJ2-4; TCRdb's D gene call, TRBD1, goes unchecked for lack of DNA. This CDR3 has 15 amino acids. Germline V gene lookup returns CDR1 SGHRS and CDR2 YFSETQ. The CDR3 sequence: CASSSGQGMGNIQYF.

The CDR3 reads CAISESGLANTGELFF. The gene calls are TRBV10-3 and TRBJ2-2; with no DNA, the TCRdb D assignment of TRBD2 cannot be verified. Per germline, CDR1 ENHRY and CDR2 SYGVKD. The CDR3 runs to 16 residues.

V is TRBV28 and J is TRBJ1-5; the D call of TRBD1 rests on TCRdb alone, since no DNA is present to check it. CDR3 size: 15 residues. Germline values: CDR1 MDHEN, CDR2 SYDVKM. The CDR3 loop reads CASRLPTGELQPQHF.

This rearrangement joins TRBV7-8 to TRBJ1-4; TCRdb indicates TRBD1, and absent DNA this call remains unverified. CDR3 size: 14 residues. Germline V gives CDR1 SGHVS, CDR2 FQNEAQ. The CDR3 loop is CASSFRWGSEKLFF.

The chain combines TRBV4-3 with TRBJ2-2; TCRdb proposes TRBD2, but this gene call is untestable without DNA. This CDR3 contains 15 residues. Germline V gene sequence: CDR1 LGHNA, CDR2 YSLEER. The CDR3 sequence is CASSQVALLTGELFF.

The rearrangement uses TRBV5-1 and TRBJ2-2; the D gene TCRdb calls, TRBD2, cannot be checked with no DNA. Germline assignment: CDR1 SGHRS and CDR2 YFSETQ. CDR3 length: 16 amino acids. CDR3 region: CASSQTPASYTGELFF.

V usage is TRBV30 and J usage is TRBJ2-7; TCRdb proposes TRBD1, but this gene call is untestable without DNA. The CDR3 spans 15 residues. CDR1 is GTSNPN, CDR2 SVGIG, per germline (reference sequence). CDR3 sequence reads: CAWTGQGVPTYEQYF.

The CDR3 protein is CSARTPSGYQETQYF. V is TRBV20-1 and J is TRBJ2-5. This CDR3 has 15 amino acids. CDR1 is DFQATT and CDR2 is SNEGSKA in the germline V gene (reference sequence).